The 16 T cell receptor beta chains below come from one sample, sequenced in a study of Graves' ophthalmopathy and Graves' hyperthyroidism. Investigators amplified TCR beta CDR3 regions from RNA transcripts. HTBI primers served in a first-round RT-PCR, which a second-round multiplex PCR followed. TCRdb independently ran MiXCR on the multiplex PCR reads; one entry per CDR3 protein. The sample shows 560,000 or so distinct CDR3 sequences, just under 40% of them seen only once. The sample comprised peripheral blood or thyroid tissue (not recorded which). The source is an adult man with Graves' hyperthyroidism.

Concerning this clonotype: This sequence may be a read error, since a much larger clone differs from it by one base. This rearrangement joins TRBV4-1 to TRBJ1-2, with 10 positions matching TRBD1. This CDR3 is 15 amino acids long. Germline V gives CDR1 MGHRA, CDR2 YSYEKL. The CDR3 protein is CASGQVTGGIDGYTF. DNA of the CDR3: TGCGCCAGCGGCCAGGTGACAGGGGGCATCGATGGCTACACCTTC.

About this clonotype itself: Lacking the conserved final phenylalanine or tryptophan, this CDR3 likely reflects a read error. No DNA is shown, since the ends of the CDR3 on it are uncertain; the CDR3 is the one TCRdb lists. The V gene is TRBV5-1, the J gene TRBJ2-5; TRBD2 reflects the table's D call only, with no check against the DNA. The length of the CDR3 is 9 amino acids, counting both ends. The V gene's germline CDR1 is SGHRS and CDR2 YFSETQ. CDR3 residues: CASSRTGTS.

V gene TRBV7-2 combines with J gene TRBJ1-5; a possible D gene is TRBD1 (5 bases). V was pared by 0 bases and J by 11 bases, with 11 bases between. This CDR3 has 13 amino acids. Germline V gene sequence: CDR1 SGHTA, CDR2 FQGNSA. CDR3 loop: CASSLARVETQHF. The CDR3 DNA reads TGTGCCAGCAGCTTAGCCAGGGTAGAGACCCAGCATTTT.

The chain carries TRBV20-1 and TRBJ2-2; D may match TRBD1 or TRBD2 (5 bases each). Trimming pared 6 bases from V and 0 bases from J, leaving 8 bases between. CDR1 is DFQATT and CDR2 is SNEGSKA in the germline V gene (reference sequence). The CDR3 sequence is 13 residues long. The chain's CDR3 is CSAGDANTGELFF. CDR3 coding DNA: TGCAGTGCCGGGGACGCGAACACCGGGGAGCTGTTTTTT.

Worth noting for this clonotype: This could be a read error, since a much larger clone is one nucleotide away. The chain employs TRBV5-6 and TRBJ2-5; possibly TRBD2 for D (6 bases). Germline CDR1 SGHDT, CDR2 YYEEEE. V lost 3 bases to trimming and J lost 4 bases, with 16 bases between them. The CDR3 totals 15 residues. CDR3 nucleotide sequence: TGTGCCAGCAGCTGGAGGGCGGGTCTGGGAGAGACCCAGTACTTC. Translation gives CASSWRAGLGETQYF.

This clonotype was observed at least ten times. A much more abundant neighbour one base away suggests this may be a read error. This chain uses TRBV7-9 with TRBJ2-7; D not certain. CDR3 length: 12 amino acids. Per the germline V gene, CDR1 is SEHNR and CDR2 is FQNEAQ (reference sequence). CDR3 residues: CASSRGKYGQYF. CDR3 in DNA: TGTGCCAGCAGCCGCGGAAAGTACGGGCAGTACTTC. The variable domain in full, completed from reference TRBV7-9 and TRBJ2-7, reads DTGVSQNPRHKITKRGQNVTFRCDPISEHNRLYWYRQTLGQGPEFLTYFQNEAQLEKSRLLSDRFSAERPKGSFSTLEIQRTEQGDSAMYLCASSRGKYGQYFGPGTRLTVT.

The chain employs TRBV7-9 and TRBJ2-2; 8 bases line up with TRBD2. This CDR3 has 15 amino acids. The V gene's germline CDR1 is SEHNR and CDR2 FQNEAQ (reference sequence). Trimming removed 4 bases from V and 4 bases from J; junction bases left unmatched: 5. CDR3 residues: CASSSLAGPTGELFF. The CDR3 DNA is TGTGCCAGCAGCTCTCTAGCGGGCCCCACCGGGGAGCTGTTTTTT.

The chain uses TRBV2 and TRBJ1-4; D is undetermined. The CDR3 is 12 amino acids. From germline, CDR1 is SNHLY and CDR2 FYNNEI. V was cut by 8 bases and J by 7 bases, with 11 bases left in between. The DNA for the CDR3 is TGTGCCAGCCGGTGGGTGGGTGAAAAACTGTTTTTT. Protein product: CASRWVGEKLFF.

This clonotype showed up many times. This chain connects TRBV15 to TRBJ1-1; D may be TRBD1 (6 bases). Germline V CDR1 and CDR2: LNHNV, YYDKDF (reference sequence). CDR3 length: 15 residues. Trimming removed 3 bases at V and 1 base at J, with 12 bases between. The CDR3 DNA reads as TGTGCCACCAGCAGGGGAAGGACAGCGAACACTGAAGCTTTCTTT. Protein sequence: CATSRGRTANTEAFF.

As regards this clonotype: A read error may account for a junction end that differs from germline. The J gene is TRBJ1-5, the V gene TRBV7-2, with D unclear. Germline CDR1 SGHTA, CDR2 FQGNSA. CDR3 length equals 16 residues. CDR3 DNA sequence: TGTGCCAGCAGCTTAATGTCGGGTCCGAGCAGTCAGCCCCAGCATTTT. The encoded protein is CASSLMSGPSSQPQHF.

This clonotype was counted a few times. The V call is TRBV29-1, the J call TRBJ1-4, with D unresolved. The germline V gene encodes CDR1 SQVTM and CDR2 ANQGSEA. The CDR3 loop spans 13 amino acids. Deletions cut 8 bases from V and 0 bases from J, with 10 bases between. The DNA of the CDR3 is TGCAGCTTATCCCAGGCAACTAATGAAAAACTGTTTTTT. It specifies CSLSQATNEKLFF.

For the CDR3, the DNA is TGTGCCAGCAGCGCTGGTGGCGGGGAGCTGTTTTTT. This sequence encodes CASSAGGGELFF. V gene TRBV7-6 combines with J gene TRBJ2-2; the D is unclear. Germline V gene data show CDR1 as SGHVS and CDR2 as FNYEAQ. V was clipped by 5 bases and J by 7 bases, with 8 bases between them. CDR3 length: 12 residues.

The rearrangement joins TRBV20-1 to TRBJ2-5; perhaps TRBD2 as D (7 bases). The V gene's germline CDR1 is DFQATT and CDR2 SNEGSKA (reference sequence). Trimming stripped 2 bases from V and 2 bases from J, with 12 bases between. The CDR3 consists of 14 residues. CDR3 DNA sequence: TGCAGTGCTAGACCACAGGGACTACAAGAGACCCAGTACTTC. It translates to CSARPQGLQETQYF.

This chain joins TRBV7-9 and TRBJ1-6; D gene uncertain. The CDR3 is 15 amino acids. Germline CDR1 is SEHNR and CDR2 is FQNEAQ (reference sequence). Trimming pared 7 bases from V and 9 bases from J, leaving 19 bases between. The CDR3 sequence: CASTGRAEVFSPLHF. CDR3 DNA sequence: TGTGCCAGCACCGGGAGGGCGGAGGTGTTTTCACCCCTCCACTTT.

Note on this clonotype: Likely a read error: the CDR3 ends without its conserved phenylalanine or tryptophan. The limits of the CDR3 on the DNA are not certain, so only TCRdb's listed CDR3 is given. V usage is TRBV20-1 and J usage is TRBJ1-5; the tabulated D call, TRBD1, remains unverified against the DNA. The CDR3 extends over 9 residues, inclusive of both ends. The V gene's germline CDR1 is DFQATT and CDR2 SNEGSKA (reference sequence). The CDR3 reads CSARVRQGA.

The J gene is TRBJ1-2, the V gene TRBV2; D may be TRBD1 (6 bases). V was trimmed by 5 bases and J by 4 bases, leaving 14 bases between them. The CDR3 totals 14 residues. The germline CDR1 and CDR2 sequences are SNHLY and FYNNEI. The CDR3 bases are TGTGCCAGCAGTTTACAGGGCCGGGTCTATGGCTACACCTTC. Its translation: CASSLQGRVYGYTF.